One T cell receptor beta chain is described in this entry. The antigen is unknown. Donors had nominal health at sampling but likely had unrecorded immune exposures. This entry belongs to a study of cytomegalovirus exposure and HLA in healthy donors. Findings and limits, study-wide: At a 0.05 false discovery rate, a later analysis found some 17,000 TCR beta sequences to be associated with HLA alleles.

The PCR was carried out with 60 Vbeta primers and 13 Jbeta primers. The data were produced by immunoSEQ multiplex PCR, yet TCRdb's version contains in-frame clones alone and is incomplete. The sample shows approximately 160,000 clones, approximately 80% of them seen only once. Trimming stripped 7 bases from V and 1 base from J, with 5 bases between. Germline V lookup: CDR1 WSHSY, CDR2 SAAADI. The length of the CDR3 is 12 residues. The rearrangement uses TRBV10-2 and TRBJ1-3; D ambiguous. The TCR was taken from a male donor in good health and CMV-seropositive. The sequencing input was PBMCs. CDR3 coding DNA: TGCGCCAGCATATCGTCTGGAAACACCATATATTTT. Translation: CASISSGNTIYF.